The clone carrying this T cell receptor (beta chain) is medium-sized in the sample. Antigen specificity is unknown. Trimming cost V 3 bases and J 4 bases; bases outside gene matches: 2. Germline lookup yields CDR1 KGHSH and CDR2 LQKENI. The CDR3 totals 13 residues. Time point of the sample: sample taken at primary tumor resection. The library protocol tagged each TCR cDNA with a unique molecular identifier. MiXCR, run by TCRdb on the 5' RACE reads, gives a single entry per CDR3 protein. The table shows 7,800 or so distinct CDR3 sequences, with about 8% occurring only once. This sample is drawn from a study of spatial heterogeneity in lung cancer. Study-wide points: The study found that expanded intratumoral alpha and beta TCR counts tracked tumor mutation counts. Coverage of tumor T cells, an estimated figure, was roughly 7.2% for alpha and approximately 13% for beta chains.

The receptor was derived from a male donor with early-stage non-small cell lung cancer. Sample: lung tumor tissue, taken at surgery. The genes are TRBV18 and TRBJ1-2; TRBD1 aligns across 7 bases. The CDR3, as DNA: TGTGCCAGCTCACCGGACAGGATCTATGGCTACACCTTC. Protein: CASSPDRIYGYTF. The full variable domain, its missing parts supplied by reference TRBV18 and TRBJ1-2, is NAGVMQNPRHLVRRRGQEARLRCSPMKGHSHVYWYRQLPEEGLKFMVYLQKENIIDESGMPKERFSAEFPKEGPSILRIQQVVRGDSAAYFCASSPDRIYGYTFGSGTRLTVV.